What follows are 14 T cell receptor beta chains derived from one specimen sequenced in a study of cytomegalovirus exposure and HLA in healthy donors. PCR primers comprised 60 Vbeta and 13 Jbeta primers. The table came from immunoSEQ multiplex PCR; TCRdb's copy has only in-frame clones and leaves some out. This repertoire shows 180,000 or so clones, 72% found once; its top ten account for less than 2.5%. The sample taken for sequencing was PBMCs. These receptors were collected from a human donor in good health.

The V gene is TRBV7-6, the J gene TRBJ2-7, with TRBD1 identical over 8 bases. The CDR3 is made up of 15 amino acids. Trimming cost V 1 base and J 2 bases; bases outside gene matches: 4. Germline V gives CDR1 SGHVS, CDR2 FNYEAQ. For the CDR3, the DNA is TGTGCCAGCAGCTTAGGAAACAGGGGGACCTACGAGCAGTACTTC. The encoded protein is CASSLGNRGTYEQYF.

The chain uses TRBV2 and TRBJ1-6, with 7 bases lining up with TRBD1. The CDR3 length is 16 residues. Germline CDR1 SNHLY, CDR2 FYNNEI. J was trimmed by 9 bases and V by 5 bases; bases with no gene match: 13. The CDR3 is CASSQQGTSVGSPLHF. CDR3 in DNA: TGTGCCAGCAGTCAACAGGGGACGTCGGTAGGTTCACCCCTCCACTTT. The entire variable domain, with the rest obtained from reference TRBV2 and TRBJ1-6, is as follows: EPEVTQTPSHQVTQMGQEVILRCVPISNHLYFYWYRQILGQKVEFLVSFYNNEISEKSEIFDDQFSVERPDGSNFTLKIRSTKLEDSAMYFCASSQQGTSVGSPLHFGNGTRLTVT.

V is TRBV6-1 and J is TRBJ1-1; D may be TRBD1 (6 bases). CDR1 is MNHNS and CDR2 is SASEGT in the germline V gene. Trimming took 6 bases from V and 0 from J, leaving 8 bases between them. The CDR3 totals 13 residues. CDR3 DNA sequence: TGTGCCAGCAGGAGGGGGATGAACACTGAAGCTTTCTTT. This sequence encodes CASRRGMNTEAFF.

This clone was counted a few times. This rearrangement joins TRBV4-1 to TRBJ2-7, with D possibly matching TRBD1 (6 bases). Trimming took 0 bases from V and 2 from J, leaving 11 bases between them. The CDR3 sequence is 15 residues long. From germline, CDR1 is MGHRA and CDR2 YSYEKL. The CDR3 nucleotides are TGCGCCAGCAGCCAAGAACACAGGGAAACCTACGAGCAGTACTTC. Protein: CASSQEHRETYEQYF.

This rearrangement joins TRBV7-6 to TRBJ2-1; D is unresolved. Germline lookup yields CDR1 SGHVS and CDR2 FNYEAQ. Trimming took 5 bases from V and 0 from J, leaving 8 bases between them. The CDR3 has 14 amino acids. The CDR3 nucleotides read TGTGCCAGCAGCACATTAAGCTCCTACAATGAGCAGTTCTTC. Translating it yields CASSTLSSYNEQFF.

This clone was counted a single time. V usage is TRBV9 and J usage is TRBJ1-3; D is uncertain. The germline V and J ends were trimmed by 4 bases and 9 bases, with 17 bases remaining between them. CDR3 length: 14 residues. CDR1 is SGDLS and CDR2 is YYNGEE in the germline V gene. CDR3 bases: TGTGCCAGCAGCCCCGAATCCCCAAGGAGCACCATATATTTT. Translated: CASSPESPRSTIYF.

The chain employs TRBV6-5 and TRBJ2-7; TRBD1 matches at 11 bases. Looked up from germline, CDR1 is MNHEY and CDR2 is SVGAGI. CDR3 size: 14 residues. After removal of 6 bases from V and 3 bases from J, the junction contained 4 bases not matched to a gene. CDR3: CASSAGTGGYEQYF. The CDR3 coding sequence is TGTGCCAGCAGCGCCGGGACAGGGGGCTACGAGCAGTACTTC.

V gene TRBV6-1 combines with J gene TRBJ1-3, with 8 bases identical to TRBD1. CDR1 is MNHNS and CDR2 is SASEGT in the germline V gene. Trimming removed 8 bases from V and 4 bases from J; junction bases left unmatched: 7. There are 14 residues in the CDR3. CDR3: CASGAGGSGNTIYF. CDR3 coding DNA: TGTGCCAGCGGAGCAGGGGGCTCGGGAAACACCATATATTTT.

CDR3 in amino acids: CASSEVTSSTDTQYF. Written as DNA, the CDR3 is TGTGCCAGCAGTGAAGTTACCAGTAGCACAGATACGCAGTATTTT. The chain carries TRBV6-1 and TRBJ2-3, with D hard to call. The CDR3 extends over 15 amino acids. The germline V gene has CDR1 MNHNS and CDR2 SASEGT. Trimming pared 1 base from V and 0 bases from J, leaving 8 bases between.

This clone has a single count. The genes are TRBV7-2 and TRBJ1-4, with a possible D match to TRBD1 (5 bases). The CDR3 has 16 amino acids. Deletions cut 4 bases from V and 0 bases from J, with 12 bases between. CDR1 and CDR2 (germline): SGHTA, FQGNSA. In nucleotides, the CDR3 is TGTGCCAGCAGCTCTAACGGGGGGGCAACTAATGAAAAACTGTTTTTT. It yields the protein CASSSNGGATNEKLFF.

This chain uses TRBV6-6 with TRBJ2-7; 8 bases align to TRBD1. Trimming took 4 bases from V and 4 from J; bases not matched to a gene: 9. The CDR3 contains 15 residues. Germline CDR1 MNHNY, CDR2 SVGAGI (reference sequence). CDR3 loop: CASSFPGQENYEQYF. In DNA, the CDR3 is TGTGCCAGCAGTTTTCCGGGACAGGAGAATTACGAGCAGTACTTC.

In DNA form, the CDR3 reads TGTGCCAGCAGCTCGCCGCGGGACAGGGGTCAAGAGACCCAGTACTTC. It codes for CASSSPRDRGQETQYF. The chain combines TRBV5-6 with TRBJ2-5, with 10 bases fitting TRBD1. The CDR3 is made up of 16 amino acids. Germline CDR1 reads SGHDT; CDR2 reads YYEEEE. Trimming removed 3 bases from V and 2 bases from J; junction bases left unmatched: 7.

CDR3 in amino acids: CASSPGHSSFYEQYF. CDR3 nucleotide sequence: TGCGCCAGCAGCCCCGGACATTCCTCCTTCTACGAGCAGTACTTC. The chain joins TRBV5-1 to TRBJ2-7; a weak D match, TRBD1 (5 bases). This CDR3 has 15 amino acids. The V and J ends lost 4 bases and 3 bases respectively, with 17 bases between them. Looked up from germline, CDR1 is SGHRS and CDR2 is YFSETQ.

This clone was picked up a small number of times. This rearrangement joins TRBV7-6 to TRBJ1-1, with D maybe TRBD1 (5 bases). V lost 8 bases, J lost 1 base, and 8 bases lay in between. Per germline, CDR1 SGHVS and CDR2 FNYEAQ. CDR3 length: 12 residues. The CDR3 DNA reads TGTGCCAGCGGCGGACAGAACACTGAAGCTTTCTTT. Its protein is CASGGQNTEAFF.